This is a list of T cell receptor beta chains from one sample in a study of post-analysis software for immune sequencing data. MiXCR, run by TCRdb on the PCR reads, gives a single entry per CDR3 protein. Here the sample spans some 890,000 distinct CDR3 sequences, about 53% being singletons. Sequences were obtained from blood. The receptors derive from a girl aged 5-17 years with multiple sclerosis. Both conserved end residues are part of each CDR3. The D gene is left open where the match is weak. The size entry is marked missing in some rows and otherwise reads once, few, many or a size class.

. | . | TRBJ1-2 | TRBV18 | CASSPLRADGYTF | TGTGCCAGCTCACCGTTGAGGGCGGATGGCTACACCTTC
. | few | TRBJ2-7 | TRBV6-6 | CASSYRQSYEQYF | TGTGCCAGCAGTTACCGACAGTCTTACGAGCAGTACTTC
TRBD2 | . | TRBJ2-3 | TRBV20-1 | CSARSLAGGADTQYF | TGCAGTGCTAGATCGCTAGCGGGAGGTGCAGATACGCAGTATTTT
TRBD1 | . | TRBJ1-2 | TRBV6-5 | CASSYPGTGVLGYTF | TGTGCCAGCAGTTACCCCGGGACAGGGGTGCTCGGCTACACCTTC
. | . | TRBJ2-7 | TRBV29-1 | CSVPSASSYNEQYF | TGCAGCGTACCCTCTGCTAGCTCCTACAATGAGCAGTACTTC
TRBD2 | few | TRBJ2-4 | TRBV2 | CASRLSLTSGSNIQYF | TGTGCCAGCAGACTGAGCCTGACTAGCGGGAGTAACATTCAGTACTTC
. | . | TRBJ1-1 | TRBV7-2 | CASSHMTEWAFF | TGTGCCAGCAGCCATATGACAGAGTGGGCTTTCTTT
. | few | TRBJ1-4 | TRBV29-1 | CSVSGAFGSEKLFF | TGCAGCGTTTCCGGAGCATTTGGAAGTGAAAAACTGTTTTTT
TRBD2 | . | TRBJ2-3 | TRBV20-1 | CSVQRGSSSTDTQYF | TGCAGTGTACAGCGGGGGAGCTCTAGCACAGATACGCAGTATTTT
TRBD1 | few | TRBJ2-3 | TRBV29-1 | CSVQDRTTDTQYF | TGCAGCGTCCAGGACAGGACTACAGATACGCAGTATTTT
TRBD1 | . | TRBJ2-7 | TRBV2 | CASRLQGAGYEQYF | TGTGCCAGCAGGCTACAGGGGGCTGGCTACGAGCAGTACTTC
. | . | TRBJ1-2 | TRBV5-1 | CASSFGADGGYTF | TGCGCCAGCAGCTTTGGGGCTGACGGGGGCTACACCTTC
TRBD2 | few | TRBJ2-3 | TRBV7-2 | CASSRGLAGVDTQYF | TGTGCCAGCAGCCGGGGACTAGCAGGGGTGGATACGCAGTATTTT
. | . | TRBJ2-1 | TRBV7-3 | CASSPSLTGLHNEQFF | TGTGCCAGCAGCCCCTCCTTAACGGGATTGCACAATGAGCAGTTCTTC
. | . | TRBJ2-3 | TRBV6-1 | CASSEFRVTDTQYF | TGTGCCAGCAGTGAATTCAGGGTCACAGATACGCAGTATTTT
TRBD2 | . | TRBJ2-5 | TRBV5-1 | CASSLGSGSKETQYF | TGCGCCAGCAGCTTGGGTAGCGGGAGTAAGGAGACCCAGTACTTC
TRBD1 | . | TRBJ1-2 | TRBV20-1 | CSANRGGYTF | TGCAGTGCTAACAGGGGTGGCTACACCTTC
TRBD1 | . | TRBJ1-2 | TRBV7-9 | CASSLAPARDSSYGYTF | TGTGCCAGCAGCTTAGCTCCCGCTCGGGACAGTAGCTATGGCTACACCTTC
. | . | TRBJ2-7 | TRBV18 | CASSPFAGAYEQYF | TGTGCCAGCTCACCATTCGCCGGTGCCTACGAGCAGTACTTC
. | . | TRBJ2-1 | TRBV7-9 | CASSLGHLGDEQFF | TGTGCCAGCAGCTTAGGACACCTTGGAGATGAGCAGTTCTTC
. | . | TRBJ1-2 | TRBV6-1 | CASSTLQTGYTF | TGTGCCAGCAGTACCCTGCAAACTGGCTACACCTTC
. | . | TRBJ2-7 | TRBV12-3/TRBV12-4 | CASSLGTRASGTEQYF | TGTGCCAGCAGTTTAGGAACGCGGGCCTCGGGGACCGAGCAGTACTTC
. | . | TRBJ1-4 | TRBV5-1 | CASRLDGTTNEKLFF | TGCGCCAGCAGGTTGGACGGGACAACTAATGAAAAACTGTTTTTT
TRBD2 | few | TRBJ2-7 | TRBV6-5 | CASSYSGLAGGYEQYF | TGTGCCAGCAGTTACTCGGGACTAGCGGGGGGCTACGAGCAGTACTTC
. | . | TRBJ1-5 | TRBV5-5 | CASSLVRAGGNQPQHF | TGTGCCAGCAGCTTGGTCAGGGCAGGGGGCAATCAGCCCCAGCATTTT
. | . | TRBJ2-7 | TRBV20-1 | CSASPGSTLEQYF | TGCAGTGCTTCACCGGGCTCCACTTTGGAGCAGTACTTC
. | . | TRBJ2-1 | TRBV29-1 | CSVEGKGPRDEQFF | TGCAGCGTTGAAGGGAAGGGCCCTAGGGATGAGCAGTTCTTC
. | once | TRBJ2-5 | TRBV6-6 | CASSLTRYQETQYF | TGTGCCAGCAGCTTGACACGATACCAAGAGACCCAGTACTTC